Listed below are T cell receptor beta chains from one sample, sequenced in a study of OX40 agonist ivuxolimab in advanced cancers. The method was immunoSEQ multiplex PCR; TCRdb's version includes in-frame clones alone and lacks a portion of them. Seen here are tens of thousands of clones, under 90% observed once, and the top ten hold about 1.5%. This material consisted of CD4+ or CD8+ T cells sorted from blood, taken in a trial of the OX40 agonist ivuxolimab. The receptors were sampled from an adult with an advanced solid tumor such as melanoma, head and neck, liver or kidney cancer. The CDR3 runs from the conserved cysteine through the conserved F or W. D genes are given only for firm matches. Clone size is stated in some rows and not others, as once, few, many or a class when expanded.

v_gene,abundance,d_gene,j_gene,CDR3aa,CDR3nt
TRBV4-1,NA,NA,TRBJ1-1,CASSPRITSGGRMNTEAFF,TGCGCCAGCAGCCCCCGTATTACCTCAGGCGGGAGGATGAACACTGAAGCTTTCTTT
TRBV10-3,NA,TRBD1,TRBJ2-3,CAIRLTGARDTQYF,TGTGCCATCCGGTTGACAGGGGCCAGAGATACGCAGTATTTT
TRBV18,NA,TRBD1,TRBJ2-7,CASSSRGQGEQYF,TGTGCCAGCTCATCTAGGGGGCAGGGCGAGCAGTACTTC
TRBV5-1,NA,NA,TRBJ2-3,CASSLRGSTDTQYF,TGCGCCAGCAGCTTGCGGGGATCCACAGATACGCAGTATTTT
TRBV29-1,NA,TRBD1,TRBJ2-5,CSGSEQGAQETQYF,TGCAGCGGTTCAGAACAGGGGGCCCAAGAGACCCAGTACTTC
TRBV13,NA,NA,TRBJ2-7,CASSSPVLSYEQYF,TGTGCCAGCAGCTCCCCGGTCCTCTCCTACGAGCAGTACTTC
TRBV21-1,NA,NA,TRBJ2-5,CASSTKMRGLRRETQYF,TGTGCCAGCAGCACTAAGATGAGGGGGCTTAGGAGAGAGACCCAGTACTTC
TRBV28,few,NA,TRBJ1-2,CASSLYLGRDYGYTF,TGTGCCAGCAGTTTATATCTGGGGCGGGACTATGGCTACACCTTC
TRBV11-2,NA,TRBD2,TRBJ2-1,CASSLVGTSGYNEQFF,TGTGCCAGCAGCTTAGTCGGGACTAGCGGATACAATGAGCAGTTCTTC
TRBV20-1,NA,NA,TRBJ2-7,CSARCQDEQYF,TGCAGTGCTAGATGCCAAGACGAGCAGTACTTC
TRBV7-2,NA,NA,TRBJ2-5,CASSPHMETQYF,TGTGCCAGCAGCCCCCATATGGAGACCCAGTACTTC
TRBV10-3,few,NA,TRBJ2-4,CAISESIGGDIQYF,TGTGCCATCAGTGAGTCAATAGGCGGGGACATTCAGTACTTC